The 5 T cell receptor beta chains listed next were all sequenced from one sample in a study of Ad26.COV2.S vaccination and SARS-CoV-2 variants. The treatment was: around 19 received Ad26.COV2.S at low or high dose, single or two shots; several received placebo; per-sample allocation not given. Sampling took place 63 days after the first vaccine or placebo injection. Assay used: immunoSEQ multiplex PCR; TCRdb lists only in-frame clones, some missing. The profile shows a few hundred thousand clones, around 90% of them singletons. This sample comprised peripheral blood, obtained in a trial of Ad26.COV2.S vaccine versus placebo. The receptors were gathered from a person aged 18-65 years who received the Ad26.COV2.S COVID-19 vaccine or a placebo.

The J gene is TRBJ1-4, the V gene TRBV7-6; the match to TRBD1 covers 7 bases. CDR1 is SGHVS and CDR2 is FNYEAQ in the germline V gene. V lost 1 base and J lost 5; bases outside the gene matches: 4. The CDR3 totals 15 residues. The DNA for the CDR3 is TGTGCCAGCAGCTTAGAGGGACAGACAAATGAAAAACTGTTTTTT. This gives the protein CASSLEGQTNEKLFF.

V usage is TRBV7-9 and J usage is TRBJ2-5; 15 nucleotides align to TRBD2. Germline CDR1 reads SEHNR; CDR2 reads FQNEAQ (reference sequence). The CDR3 extends over 14 amino acids. V was pared by 5 bases and J by 9 bases, with 4 bases of the junction left unmatched. The CDR3 protein is CASSDRTSGGAQYF. The CDR3 bases are TGTGCCAGCAGCGACCGGACTAGCGGGGGGGCCCAGTACTTC.

The table lists this clone with a count of one. The chain combines TRBV5-8 with TRBJ2-1; the D gene could be TRBD1 or TRBD2 (5 bases each). CDR1 and CDR2 (germline): SGHTS, YDEGEE. This CDR3 is 16 amino acids long. V was pared by 6 bases and J by 6 bases, with 22 bases between. The CDR3 DNA is TGTGCCAGCATTGGTCCAAGGGACCCGAATCGCAATGAGCAGTTCTTC. This translates into CASIGPRDPNRNEQFF.

The chain has TRBV19 and TRBJ1-4; 9 bases agree with TRBD1. The CDR3 is 16 residues long. Germline CDR1 is LNHDA and CDR2 is SQIVND (reference sequence). J lost 8 bases, V lost 8 bases, and 15 bases had no gene match. DNA for the CDR3: TGTGCCAGTCTACCTCGAACAGGGGGCGCTGGGGAAAAACTGTTTTTT. Its protein is CASLPRTGGAGEKLFF.

This chain uses TRBV5-8 with TRBJ2-1, with D perhaps given as TRBD1 or TRBD2 (5 bases each). V was clipped by 4 bases and J by 0 bases, with 14 bases between them. CDR3 length: 16 residues. Looked up from germline, CDR1 is SGHTS and CDR2 is YDEGEE. The CDR3, as DNA: TGTGCCAGCAGCCGGACGTGGGGGAGCTCCTACAATGAGCAGTTCTTC. It yields the protein CASSRTWGSSYNEQFF.